The 10 T cell receptor beta chains in this list originate from one sample, sequenced in a study of blood T cells in healthy people across ages. A sample-barcoded 5' primer and a J-beta primer mix were used in a second PCR of roughly 7 to 11 cycles. TCRdb re-called the 5' RACE reads through MiXCR, storing one row per CDR3 protein. The sample includes about 1 million distinct CDR3 sequences, almost 25% seen only once; the top ten take approximately 0.75%. The same sample was also used in a study of T cells of mothers and their children.

Sequenced sample: blood. The receptors were sampled from a girl aged 2 to 10 in good health.

The sample holds a few counts of this clonotype. The rearrangement uses TRBV6-5 and TRBJ2-2; no reliable D call. CDR1 and CDR2 (germline): MNHEY, SVGAGI. CDR3 length: 14 amino acids. Trimming pared 5 bases from V and 3 bases from J, leaving 10 bases between. CDR3 protein: CASSPLSDTGELFF. DNA for the CDR3: TGTGCCAGCAGTCCCCTGAGCGACACCGGGGAGCTGTTTTTT.

This clonotype has at least ten counts. The chain carries TRBV6-5 and TRBJ2-1; 8 positions match TRBD2. This CDR3 region has 16 residues. Unmatched junction bases numbered 4, after V lost 0 bases and J lost 3 bases. In germline, CDR1 is MNHEY, CDR2 SVGAGI. CDR3 nucleotides: TGTGCCAGCAGTTACTCTAGCGGGACGGACTACAATGAGCAGTTCTTC. Translation gives CASSYSSGTDYNEQFF.

For this clonotype: An end of the junction does not agree with germline; a read error may underlie this. The V call is TRBV7-9, the J call TRBJ1-1, with a possible D match to TRBD1 (6 bases). Germline V gene sequence: CDR1 SEHNR, CDR2 FQNEAQ (reference sequence). The CDR3 totals 16 residues. This chain's CDR3 is CASSLVAGKGDTEAFF. The DNA of the CDR3 is TGTGCCAGCAGTTTAGTAGCAGGGAAGGGGGACACTGAAGCTTTCTTT.

The CDR3 DNA follows: TGTGCCAGCAAAGGGGGGGGGAGGCTCTCCTACGAGCAGTACTTC. Residues: CASKGGGRLSYEQYF. The chain has TRBV12-3 or TRBV12-4 and TRBJ2-7, with D perhaps matching TRBD2 (7 bases). There are 15 residues in the CDR3. Trimming took 7 bases from V and 0 from J, leaving 16 bases between them.

This clonotype was detected a few times. V is TRBV9 and J is TRBJ2-2, with 7 bases lining up with TRBD1. CDR1 and CDR2 from the germline V gene are SGDLS and YYNGEE. With 3 bases clipped from V and 4 bases from J, the junction kept 3 bases outside the gene matches. The CDR3 runs 14 residues. In nucleotides, the CDR3 is TGTGCCAGCAGCGACGGGGACAGCACCGGGGAGCTGTTTTTT. Protein product: CASSDGDSTGELFF.

This clonotype was seen more than once but under ten times. This chain links TRBV20-1 with TRBJ1-1; perhaps TRBD1 as D (6 bases). This CDR3 region has 13 residues. Germline CDR1 reads DFQATT; CDR2 reads SNEGSKA (reference sequence). The germline V and J ends were trimmed by 6 bases and 4 bases, with 15 bases remaining between them. The CDR3 nucleotides read TGCAGTGCAAAGAACAGGGTTTCCACTGAAGCTTTCTTT. This encodes CSAKNRVSTEAFF.

V is TRBV29-1 and J is TRBJ2-5, with D possibly matching TRBD2 (5 bases). The CDR3 extends over 15 amino acids. The V gene lost 8 bases and the J gene lost 4 bases, with 23 bases spanning the gap. Germline loops: CDR1 SQVTM, CDR2 ANQGSEA. CDR3 amino acids: CSIQKRGEVGETQYF. CDR3 sequence (DNA): TGCAGCATCCAGAAACGGGGAGAAGTCGGAGAGACCCAGTACTTC. Based on the CDR3 plus reference TRBV29-1 and TRBJ2-5, the full variable domain is SAVISQKPSRDICQRGTSLTIQCQVDSQVTMMFWYRQQPGQSLTLIATANQGSEATYESGFVIDKFPISRPNLTFSTLTVSNMSPEDSSIYLCSIQKRGEVGETQYFGPGTRLLVL.

V gene TRBV12-3 or TRBV12-4 combines with J gene TRBJ2-2; D is undetermined. This CDR3 has 16 amino acids. V was pared by 3 bases and J by 2 bases, with 13 bases between. As DNA, the CDR3 is TGTGCCAGCAGTTTCACGCGGCAGGCCAACACCGGGGAGCTGTTTTTT. It specifies CASSFTRQANTGELFF.

This clonotype appeared a few times. The chain employs TRBV20-1 and TRBJ2-6, with D perhaps given as TRBD1 or TRBD2 (6 bases each). Germline assignment: CDR1 DFQATT and CDR2 SNEGSKA (reference sequence). The CDR3 covers 15 residues. V dropped 6 bases and J dropped 1 base, with 13 bases sitting between them. CDR3 amino acids: CSAEGEESGANVLTF. In nucleotides, the CDR3 is TGCAGTGCCGAGGGGGAGGAGTCTGGGGCCAACGTCCTGACTTTC.

This clonotype was seen a few times. Here the CDR3 reads CASSYGVAGINEQYF. The CDR3 coding sequence is TGTGCCAGCAGTTACGGGGTAGCGGGGATCAACGAGCAGTACTTC. The chain has TRBV6-5 and TRBJ2-5; 8 bases align to TRBD2. Gene TRBJ2-7 matches the end of the DNA better, so the J call may be wrong. The germline V gene has CDR1 MNHEY and CDR2 SVGAGI. CDR3 size: 15 residues.